This TCR beta chain was captured by sequencing in a study of blood T cell repertoires in COVID-19. Study background: Samples came from the United States, Italy and Spain, spanning acute and convalescent COVID-19.

Each participant's cohort was designated according to participant-reported clinical history. Exposed enrollees encountered a COVID-19 case at some point within 2 weeks before study entry. Germline V CDR1 and CDR2: SGHRS, YFSETQ. V was cut by 3 bases and J by 0 bases, with 12 bases left in between. The length of the CDR3 is 15 residues. Using immunoSEQ multiplex PCR, the repertoire was profiled, and TCRdb retains in-frame clones only, with some absent. Among a few hundred thousand clones listed, more than 85% were seen once. This TCR was recovered from a middle-aged woman who had been exposed to COVID-19. The sample consisted of PBMCs or T cells enriched from blood (not recorded which). J is TRBJ1-1 and V is TRBV5-1; D gene ambiguous. The CDR3 spells CASSYGGFMNTEAFF. Here the CDR3 DNA reads TGCGCCAGCAGCTACGGCGGATTTATGAACACTGAAGCTTTCTTT.